This is a list of T cell receptor beta chains from one sample in a study of Graves' ophthalmopathy and Graves' hyperthyroidism. TCRdb itself ran the multiplex PCR reads through MiXCR, one entry per CDR3 protein. The sample has almost 400,000 distinct CDR3 sequences; approximately 20% are singletons. Sequences were obtained from peripheral blood. These receptors came from a woman aged 18-35 years with Graves' ophthalmopathy. CDR3s leave out the opening cysteine and the closing phenylalanine or tryptophan. Clone size is shown for a subset of rows, as once, few, many or a class of expanded clone.

J gene | V gene | clone size | CDR3 protein
TRBJ2-7 | TRBV28 | many | ASSLKGEQY
TRBJ2-7 | TRBV19 | many | ASSYGLTGGEQY
TRBJ1-1 | TRBV14 | many | ASSQDWGDTEAF
TRBJ2-7 | TRBV6-2/TRBV6-3 | many | ASEHPSTYEQY
TRBJ2-7 | TRBV20-1 | NA | SAREGAGSSYEQY
TRBJ2-5 | TRBV25-1 | once | ASSEGSATLQETQY
TRBJ2-5 | TRBV6-1 | many | ASRRSGARQETQY
TRBJ1-5 | TRBV7-6 | many | ASSSGVQPQH
TRBJ2-7 | TRBV7-9 | many | ASSLGKGSSYEQY
TRBJ1-1 | TRBV12-3/TRBV12-4 | many | ASSFEGGNTEAF
TRBJ2-7 | TRBV10-3 | many | AIGPGGGYEQY
TRBJ2-7 | TRBV11-2 | once | ASSSLMTSGSVEQY
TRBJ2-7 | TRBV5-1 | many | ASSPGLALSSYEQY
TRBJ1-6 | TRBV12-3/TRBV12-4 | many | ASSYGTGRSPLH
TRBJ1-5 | TRBV19 | NA | ASSTSRGPWPQH
TRBJ1-1 | TRBV19 | many | ASTLGVTGRAGTEAF
TRBJ1-2 | TRBV9 | NA | ASNPTGGQANYGYT
TRBJ2-7 | TRBV7-3 | many | ASSLGGTPYEQY
TRBJ1-2 | TRBV10-3 | NA | AISDGDGYT
TRBJ1-2 | TRBV2 | few | ASSESRYYGYT
TRBJ2-7 | TRBV20-1 | NA | SADTLLGTYEQY
TRBJ1-5 | TRBV12-3/TRBV12-4 | many | ASSIGDRENQPQH
TRBJ2-7 | TRBV4-1 | NA | ASSQEVDRTPQSIEQY
TRBJ2-7 | TRBV12-3/TRBV12-4 | many | ASMRGYEQY
TRBJ2-7 | TRBV10-3 | many | AIRNAGTAAYEQY
TRBJ2-6 | TRBV3-1 | many | ASSQPAGAGANVLT
TRBJ2-7 | TRBV11-1 | many | ASSARRVTGSYEQY
TRBJ1-5 | TRBV4-2 | many | ASSQGRVLGDQPQH
TRBJ1-6 | TRBV6-1 | many | ASTPEDNSPLH
TRBJ1-5 | TRBV6-1 | few | ASAGGNNQPQH
TRBJ1-6 | TRBV27 | many | ASRLSYAPRDSYTRAPLH
TRBJ2-2 | TRBV5-4 | many | ASSSTRDGQNTGELF
TRBJ1-1 | TRBV27 | many | ASRGGTEAF
TRBJ1-5 | TRBV7-8 | many | ASSLGEKGQATGNQPQH
TRBJ2-7 | TRBV7-6 | many | ASSPLNRDFAYEQY
TRBJ1-1 | TRBV24-1 | many | ATSERGAEAF